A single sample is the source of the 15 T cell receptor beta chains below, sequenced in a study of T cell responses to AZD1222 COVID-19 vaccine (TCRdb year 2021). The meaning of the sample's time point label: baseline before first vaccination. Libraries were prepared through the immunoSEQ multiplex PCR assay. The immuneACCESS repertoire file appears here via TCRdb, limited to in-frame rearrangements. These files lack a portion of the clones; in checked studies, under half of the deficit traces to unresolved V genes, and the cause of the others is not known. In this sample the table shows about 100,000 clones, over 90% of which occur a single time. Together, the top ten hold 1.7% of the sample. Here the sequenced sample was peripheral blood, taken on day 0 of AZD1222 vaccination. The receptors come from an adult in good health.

The CDR3 DNA reads TGTGCCAGCAGCGCGTGGCGGCAAGAGACCCAGTACTTC. Translation gives CASSAWRQETQYF. The V call is TRBV7-3, the J call TRBJ2-5; D gene ambiguous. There are 13 residues in the CDR3. The V gene's germline CDR1 is SGHTA and CDR2 FQGTGA. Trimming left V 5 bases short and J 2 bases short, with 9 bases between.

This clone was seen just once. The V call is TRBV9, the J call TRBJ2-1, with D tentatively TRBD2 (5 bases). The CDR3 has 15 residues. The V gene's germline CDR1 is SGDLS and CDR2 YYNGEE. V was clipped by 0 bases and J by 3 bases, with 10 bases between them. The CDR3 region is CASSVVGSVYNEQFF. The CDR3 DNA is TGTGCCAGCAGCGTAGTAGGTAGCGTCTACAATGAGCAGTTCTTC.

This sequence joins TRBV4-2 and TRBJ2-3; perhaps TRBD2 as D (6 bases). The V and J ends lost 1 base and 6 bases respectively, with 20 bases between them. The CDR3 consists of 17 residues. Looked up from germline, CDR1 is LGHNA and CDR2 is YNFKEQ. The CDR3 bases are TGTGCCAGCAGCCAAGGAGGCGGTGTCGGGAGTGGCGATACGCAGTATTTT. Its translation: CASSQGGGVGSGDTQYF.

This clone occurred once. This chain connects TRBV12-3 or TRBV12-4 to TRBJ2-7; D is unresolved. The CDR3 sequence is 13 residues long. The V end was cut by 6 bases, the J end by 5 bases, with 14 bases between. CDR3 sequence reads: CASSLSVSHEQYF. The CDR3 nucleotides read TGTGCCAGCAGCCTATCGGTTTCCCACGAGCAGTACTTC.

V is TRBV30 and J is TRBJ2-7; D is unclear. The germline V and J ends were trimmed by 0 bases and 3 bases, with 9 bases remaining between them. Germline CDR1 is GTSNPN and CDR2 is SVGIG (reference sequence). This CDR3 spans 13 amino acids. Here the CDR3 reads CAWSVQSSYEQYF. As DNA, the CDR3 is TGTGCCTGGAGTGTACAGAGTAGCTACGAGCAGTACTTC.

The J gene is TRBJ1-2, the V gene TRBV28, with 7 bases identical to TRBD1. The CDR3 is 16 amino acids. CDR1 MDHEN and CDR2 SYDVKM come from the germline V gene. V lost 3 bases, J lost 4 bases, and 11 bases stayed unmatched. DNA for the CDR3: TGTGCCAGCAGTTTCTCTTCAGAGCAGGGGGTCTATGGCTACACCTTC. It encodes CASSFSSEQGVYGYTF.

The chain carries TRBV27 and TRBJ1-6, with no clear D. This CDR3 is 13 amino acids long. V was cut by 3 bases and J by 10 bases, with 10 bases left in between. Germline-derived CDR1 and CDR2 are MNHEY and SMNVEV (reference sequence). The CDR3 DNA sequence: TGTGCCAGCAGTTTCAGAGGGTTCTCACCCCTCCACTTT. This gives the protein CASSFRGFSPLHF.

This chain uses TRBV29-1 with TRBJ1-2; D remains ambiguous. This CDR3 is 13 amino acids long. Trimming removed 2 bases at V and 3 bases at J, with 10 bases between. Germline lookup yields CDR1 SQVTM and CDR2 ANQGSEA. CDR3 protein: CSVEPGIDYGYTF. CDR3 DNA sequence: TGCAGCGTTGAACCCGGGATTGACTATGGCTACACCTTC.

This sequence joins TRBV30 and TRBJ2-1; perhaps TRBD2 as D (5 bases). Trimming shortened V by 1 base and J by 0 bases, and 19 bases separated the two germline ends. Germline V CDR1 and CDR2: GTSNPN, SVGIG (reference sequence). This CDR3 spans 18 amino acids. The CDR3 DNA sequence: TGTGCCTGGAGTGGGGGTAGCGTAAACCGGAGCTCCTACAATGAGCAGTTCTTC. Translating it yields CAWSGGSVNRSSYNEQFF.

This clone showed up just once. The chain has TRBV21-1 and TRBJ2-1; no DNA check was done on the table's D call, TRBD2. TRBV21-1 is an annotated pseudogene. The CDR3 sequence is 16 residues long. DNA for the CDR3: TGTGCCAGCACCCAAGGCCCTAGCGGGAGTATTACTGAGCAGTTCTTC. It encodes CASTQGPSGSITEQFF.

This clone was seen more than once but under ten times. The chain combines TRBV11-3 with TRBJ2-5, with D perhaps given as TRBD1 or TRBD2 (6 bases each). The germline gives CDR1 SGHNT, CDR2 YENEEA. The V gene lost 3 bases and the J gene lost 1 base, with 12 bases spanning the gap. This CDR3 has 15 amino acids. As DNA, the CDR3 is TGTGCCAGCAGCTTGGGAGGACAGCCCCAAGAGACCCAGTACTTC. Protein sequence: CASSLGGQPQETQYF. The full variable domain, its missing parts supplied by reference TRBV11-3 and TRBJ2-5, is EAGVVQSPRYKIIEKKQPVAFWCNPISGHNTLYWYLQNLGQGPELLIRYENEEAVDDSQLPKDRFSAERLKGVDSTLKIQPAELGDSAVYLCASSLGGQPQETQYFGPGTRLLVL.

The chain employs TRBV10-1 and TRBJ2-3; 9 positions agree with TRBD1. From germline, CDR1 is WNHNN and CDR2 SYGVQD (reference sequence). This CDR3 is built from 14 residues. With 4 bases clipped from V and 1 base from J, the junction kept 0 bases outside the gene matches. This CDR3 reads CASSGTGGTDTQYF. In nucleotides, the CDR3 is TGCGCCAGCAGTGGGACAGGGGGCACAGATACGCAGTATTTT.

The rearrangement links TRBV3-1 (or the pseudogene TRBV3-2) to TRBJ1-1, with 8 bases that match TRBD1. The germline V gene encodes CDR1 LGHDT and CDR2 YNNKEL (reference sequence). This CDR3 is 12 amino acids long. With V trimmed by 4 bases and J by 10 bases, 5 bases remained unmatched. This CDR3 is CASSLDTGGAFF. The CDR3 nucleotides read TGTGCCAGCAGCCTAGATACAGGGGGAGCTTTCTTT.

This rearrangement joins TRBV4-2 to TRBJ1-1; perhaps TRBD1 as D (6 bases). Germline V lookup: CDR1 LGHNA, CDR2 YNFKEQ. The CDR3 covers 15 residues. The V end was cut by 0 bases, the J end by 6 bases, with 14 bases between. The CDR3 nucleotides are TGTGCCAGCAGCCAAGATGCCCAGGGGAGGTCTGAAGCTTTCTTT. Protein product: CASSQDAQGRSEAFF.

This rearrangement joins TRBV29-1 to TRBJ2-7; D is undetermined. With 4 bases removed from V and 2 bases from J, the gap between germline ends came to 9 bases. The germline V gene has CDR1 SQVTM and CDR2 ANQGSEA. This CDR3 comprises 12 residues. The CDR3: CSVGGVTYEQYF. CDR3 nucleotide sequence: TGCAGCGTTGGTGGAGTTACCTACGAGCAGTACTTC.